This TCR beta chain was retrieved from a study of CD8+CD57+ T cells in acquired aplastic anemia. Using genomic DNA as the template, TCR beta VDJ and CDR3 profiling was carried out. MiXCR was run by TCRdb on the reads, yielding one entry per CDR3 protein. The sample has some 220,000 distinct CDR3 sequences; around 32% are singletons. This clonotype has ten or more counts. The sample consisted of sorted CD4+, CD8+, or CD8+CD57+ T cells (not recorded which) from PBMCs. The sequence derives from a human donor in good health, serving as a control.

The CDR3 DNA reads TGTGCCAGCAGGCAGGGGGGCACTGAAGCTTTCTTT. Protein sequence: CASRQGGTEAFF. V is TRBV12-3 or TRBV12-4 and J is TRBJ1-1; 7 bases match TRBD1. The CDR3 consists of 12 residues. J gave up 4 bases and V 6 bases, and 2 bases lay outside the gene matches.